These 32 T cell receptor beta chains share one sample of origin, sequenced in a study of OX40 agonist ivuxolimab in advanced cancers. Using immunoSEQ multiplex PCR, the repertoire was profiled, and TCRdb retains in-frame clones only, with some absent. The sample consists of approximately 76,000 clones, roughly 90% of them appearing once. The sequenced sample was CD4+ or CD8+ T cells sorted from blood, obtained in a trial of the OX40 agonist ivuxolimab. These receptors all come from an adult with an advanced solid tumor such as melanoma, head and neck, liver or kidney cancer.

The rearrangement joins TRBV5-1 to TRBJ1-1; D uncertain. Per the germline V gene, CDR1 is SGHRS and CDR2 is YFSETQ. V lost 6 bases and J 4 bases, leaving 10 bases between the germline ends. This CDR3 has 12 residues. The CDR3 here is CASKGTVTEAFF. The CDR3, as DNA: TGCGCCAGCAAGGGTACTGTCACTGAAGCTTTCTTT. Full variable domain (outside the CDR3, taken from reference TRBV5-1 and TRBJ1-1): KAGVTQTPRYLIKTRGQQVTLSCSPISGHRSVSWYQQTPGQGLQFLFEYFSETQRNKGNFPGRFSGRQFSNSRSEMNVSTLELGDSALYLCASKGTVTEAFFGQGTRLTVV.

CDR3 protein: CASQKSGELFF. The CDR3 DNA is TGTGCCAGCCAAAAGTCCGGGGAGCTGTTTTTT. The V gene is TRBV9, the J gene TRBJ2-2; D uncertain. V lost 7 bases and J lost 6, with 7 bases in between. This CDR3 has 11 residues. Germline V gene sequence: CDR1 SGDLS, CDR2 YYNGEE.

V and J are TRBV6-1 and TRBJ2-5; D possibly corresponds to TRBD1 (6 bases). The V end was cut by 6 bases, the J end by 2 bases, with 16 bases between. Looked up from germline, CDR1 is MNHNS and CDR2 is SASEGT. CDR3 length equals 15 residues. The DNA for the CDR3 is TGTGCCAGCAGCGATCTCCCGGACAGACAAGAGACCCAGTACTTC. Its translation is CASSDLPDRQETQYF.

The J gene is TRBJ1-5, the V gene TRBV23-1, with TRBD1 matching over 10 bases. TRBV23-1 is given ORF status, its function remaining uncertain. CDR3 size: 18 residues. Trimming took 8 bases from V and 4 from J; bases not matched to a gene: 17. The CDR3 DNA reads TGCGCCAGCTCGAAAACAAACCGGGACAGGGGAGAGAATCAGCCCCAGCATTTT. It translates to CASSKTNRDRGENQPQHF.

The chain couples TRBV2 to TRBJ2-7; 10 bases match TRBD1. Trimming at V came to 1 base and at J to 2 bases, leaving 2 bases not matched to a gene. This CDR3 spans 15 amino acids. The germline CDR1 and CDR2 sequences are SNHLY and FYNNEI. In nucleotides, the CDR3 is TGTGCCAGCAGTGAAGAGGGACAGGGGCCCTACGAGCAGTACTTC. Protein: CASSEEGQGPYEQYF.

The chain employs TRBV10-3 and TRBJ1-2, with D maybe TRBD1 (6 bases). The CDR3 consists of 12 residues. Trimming pared 10 bases from V and 0 bases from J, leaving 9 bases between. Germline V CDR1 and CDR2: ENHRY, SYGVKD. CDR3 sequence: CATQGANYGYTF. The CDR3 DNA sequence: TGTGCCACACAGGGCGCTAACTATGGCTACACCTTC.

The chain couples TRBV10-3 to TRBJ1-1; 8 bases match TRBD1. With V trimmed by 4 bases and J by 1 base, 2 bases remained unmatched. Looked up from germline, CDR1 is ENHRY and CDR2 is SYGVKD. This CDR3 has 14 residues. This CDR3 is CAISAGGRNTEAFF. CDR3 nucleotides: TGTGCCATCAGTGCAGGGGGCAGGAACACTGAAGCTTTCTTT.

This sequence joins TRBV7-3 and TRBJ2-1; 10 positions match TRBD2. The CDR3 length is 13 residues. Germline V gene data show CDR1 as SGHTA and CDR2 as FQGTGA. V trimming: 8 bases; J trimming: 10 bases; junction bases outside the gene matches: 8. The CDR3 DNA is TGTGCCAGCGCCGGGACTAGCGACCAGGAGCAGTTCTTC. It is translated as CASAGTSDQEQFF.

The V call is TRBV19, the J call TRBJ1-6; D unclear. Per germline, CDR1 LNHDA and CDR2 SQIVND (reference sequence). V was cut by 3 bases and J by 6 bases, with 6 bases left in between. The CDR3 spans 13 residues. CDR3 sequence: CASSINSNSPLHF. The CDR3 region has the DNA TGTGCCAGTAGTATTAACAGTAATTCACCCCTCCACTTT.

The chain couples TRBV4-1 to TRBJ2-1; 11 nucleotides line up with TRBD2. The germline gives CDR1 MGHRA, CDR2 YSYEKL. Unmatched junction bases numbered 15, after V lost 4 bases and J lost 7 bases. The CDR3 has 18 amino acids. For the CDR3, the DNA is TGCGCCAGCAGCCGCCACCCAAGAACTAGCGGGAGTAGGAATGAGCAGTTCTTC. Its translation is CASSRHPRTSGSRNEQFF.

This chain links TRBV18 with TRBJ1-3; D gene uncertain. Between the trimmed V and J ends, which lost 0 bases and 4 bases, there was a span of 10 bases. Germline loops: CDR1 KGHSH, CDR2 LQKENI. The CDR3 is 15 residues long. The chain's CDR3 is CASSPPGLTGNTIYF. The CDR3 DNA is TGTGCCAGCTCACCACCGGGCCTGACCGGAAACACCATATATTTT.

The genes are TRBV18 and TRBJ1-2; 7 nucleotides match TRBD1. With V trimmed by 2 bases and J by 4 bases, 4 bases remained unmatched. Germline-derived CDR1 and CDR2 are KGHSH and LQKENI. The CDR3 length is 14 residues. CDR3 DNA sequence: TGTGCCAGCTCACCAATAGACAGGGTCTATGGCTACACCTTC. Protein: CASSPIDRVYGYTF. Together with reference TRBV18 and TRBJ1-2, the CDR3 gives the full variable domain: NAGVMQNPRHLVRRRGQEARLRCSPMKGHSHVYWYRQLPEEGLKFMVYLQKENIIDESGMPKERFSAEFPKEGPSILRIQQVVRGDSAAYFCASSPIDRVYGYTFGSGTRLTVV.

The genes are TRBV7-8 and TRBJ2-7; D is perhaps TRBD1 or TRBD2 (5 bases each). Germline lookup yields CDR1 SGHVS and CDR2 FQNEAQ. Trimming stripped 3 bases from V and 1 base from J, with 13 bases between. CDR3 size: 15 residues. CDR3 nucleotides: TGTGCCAGCAGCTTGGCTGGGACGCTTTCCTACGAGCAGTACTTC. Its protein is CASSLAGTLSYEQYF.

This clone was seen a handful of times. This chain connects TRBV5-1 to TRBJ2-1; 11 nucleotides match TRBD2. Germline V gene lookup returns CDR1 SGHRS and CDR2 YFSETQ. The CDR3 has 15 amino acids. V lost 4 bases to trimming and J lost 6 bases; unmatched junction nucleotides: 6. The DNA for the CDR3 is TGCGCCAGCAGCCTTGGGACTAGCGGAACCAATGAGCAGTTCTTC. This sequence encodes CASSLGTSGTNEQFF.

The V and J genes are TRBV6-6 and TRBJ1-2; the D gene is possibly TRBD1 (5 bases). The germline V and J ends were trimmed by 0 bases and 7 bases, with 15 bases remaining between them. CDR3 length equals 15 residues. Germline values: CDR1 MNHNY, CDR2 SVGAGI (reference sequence). This CDR3 is CASSYSGREGTGYTF. DNA of the CDR3: TGTGCCAGCAGTTACTCAGGCAGGGAAGGGACTGGCTACACCTTC.

The rearrangement links TRBV5-1 to TRBJ2-7; D unclear. V lost 0 bases and J 7 bases, leaving 14 bases between the germline ends. The CDR3 loop spans 14 amino acids. The germline CDR1 and CDR2 sequences are SGHRS and YFSETQ. The DNA of the CDR3 is TGCGCCAGCAGCTTGGGGGTCACCCCGGTTGAGCAGTACTTC. Its protein is CASSLGVTPVEQYF.

The J gene is TRBJ1-1, the V gene TRBV7-9, with a weak D call TRBD1 (5 bases). CDR1 SEHNR and CDR2 FQNEAQ come from the germline V gene (reference sequence). Trimming shortened V by 1 base and J by 6 bases, and 18 bases separated the two germline ends. The CDR3 loop spans 16 amino acids. CDR3 DNA sequence: TGTGCCAGCAGCTTAGGTAGTGGGACCGGGGAGGCTGAAGCTTTCTTT. This translates into CASSLGSGTGEAEAFF. Drawing the rest from reference TRBV7-9 and TRBJ1-1, the complete variable domain is DTGVSQNPRHKITKRGQNVTFRCDPISEHNRLYWYRQTLGQGPEFLTYFQNEAQLEKSRLLSDRFSAERPKGSFSTLEIQRTEQGDSAMYLCASSLGSGTGEAEAFFGQGTRLTVV.

This clone was observed a handful of times. This rearrangement joins TRBV19 to TRBJ2-3; TRBD2 agrees at 7 bases. The CDR3 spans 13 residues. Trimming took 3 bases from V and 6 from J; bases not matched to a gene: 3. The germline CDR1 and CDR2 sequences are LNHDA and SQIVND (reference sequence). The CDR3 coding sequence is TGTGCCAGTAGTATCCTTAGCGGGGATACGCAGTATTTT. As protein: CASSILSGDTQYF.

V gene TRBV7-9 combines with J gene TRBJ2-3; D is undetermined. Trimming removed 1 base from V and 2 bases from J, with 7 bases in between. This CDR3 spans 14 amino acids. Germline CDR1 SEHNR, CDR2 FQNEAQ (reference sequence). CDR3 bases: TGTGCCAGCAGCTTAGTTGGCTCCACAGATACGCAGTATTTT. It is translated as CASSLVGSTDTQYF.

The rearrangement links TRBV6-5 to TRBJ2-5, with D possibly TRBD1 on 6 matching bases. CDR1 and CDR2 (germline): MNHEY, SVGAGI. V dropped 2 bases and J dropped 2 bases, with 15 bases sitting between them. The CDR3 runs 16 residues. Here the CDR3 DNA reads TGTGCCAGCAGTTACAGGGGGTTTGGGCATCAAGAGACCCAGTACTTC. Amino acids: CASSYRGFGHQETQYF.

V is TRBV2 and J is TRBJ1-6; TRBD1 agrees at 8 bases. The trim removed 6 bases at V and 6 bases at J, leaving 4 bases unmatched. CDR3 length equals 14 residues. The germline gives CDR1 SNHLY, CDR2 FYNNEI. CDR3 DNA: TGTGCCAGCAGCGGACAGGGTAGTAATTCACCCCTCCACTTT. Translation: CASSGQGSNSPLHF.

A single count supports this clone. The rearrangement joins TRBV6-1 to TRBJ2-4; D ambiguous. This CDR3 comprises 13 residues. Germline values: CDR1 MNHNS, CDR2 SASEGT. Trimming removed 1 base from V and 15 bases from J, with 16 bases in between. In DNA, the CDR3 is TGTGCCAGCAGTGAAGTCCCACTGACAACCGGGTACTTC. Translation: CASSEVPLTTGYF.

CDR3 residues: CATSAGITDTQYF. The CDR3 DNA reads as TGTGCCACTAGCGCGGGGATCACAGATACGCAGTATTTT. J is TRBJ2-3 and V is TRBV19; maybe TRBD2 (6 bases). CDR3 length: 13 residues. Germline V lookup: CDR1 LNHDA, CDR2 SQIVND (reference sequence). Trimming stripped 10 bases from V and 2 bases from J, with 13 bases between.

The chain uses TRBV7-8 and TRBJ2-3; 9 positions match TRBD1. There are 15 residues in the CDR3. After removal of 5 bases from V and 2 bases from J, the junction contained 5 bases not matched to a gene. Per the germline V gene, CDR1 is SGHVS and CDR2 is FQNEAQ. The CDR3: CASSPDRGLTDTQYF. The CDR3 coding sequence is TGTGCCAGCAGCCCGGACAGGGGCCTCACAGATACGCAGTATTTT.

This clone has just one count. This chain connects TRBV7-2 to TRBJ1-5; D ambiguous. V was shortened by 5 bases and J by 7 bases, with 12 bases between the two germline ends. The CDR3 has 13 amino acids. Germline V CDR1 and CDR2: SGHTA, FQGNSA. The CDR3 here is CASSVRVGQPQHF. CDR3 nucleotides: TGTGCCAGCAGCGTAAGGGTTGGGCAGCCCCAGCATTTT. Together with reference TRBV7-2 and TRBJ1-5, the CDR3 gives the full variable domain: GAGVSQSPSNKVTEKGKDVELRCDPISGHTALYWYRQSLGQGLEFLIYFQGNSAPDKSGLPSDRFSAERTGGSVSTLTIQRTQQEDSAVYLCASSVRVGQPQHFGDGTRLSIL.

The chain recombines TRBV27 with TRBJ1-2, with D uncertain. V lost 5 bases to trimming and J lost 8 bases, with 18 bases between them. This CDR3 has 14 amino acids. Germline V gene data show CDR1 as MNHEY and CDR2 as SMNVEV (reference sequence). CDR3 sequence (DNA): TGTGCCAGCAGTCGGGGAGGAAAGGGTGTAGGCTACACCTTC. It yields the protein CASSRGGKGVGYTF.

V is TRBV28 and J is TRBJ2-6; D may match TRBD1 or TRBD2 (6 bases each). The V gene lost 3 bases and the J gene lost 4 bases, with 10 bases spanning the gap. This CDR3 region has 15 residues. Germline V gives CDR1 MDHEN, CDR2 SYDVKM. The CDR3 spells CASSFSGAGANVLTF. In DNA, the CDR3 is TGTGCCAGCAGTTTTTCGGGGGCCGGGGCCAACGTCCTGACTTTC. Full variable domain (rest looked up from reference TRBV28 and TRBJ2-6): DVKVTQSSRYLVKRTGEKVFLECVQDMDHENMFWYRQDPGLGLRLIYFSYDVKMKEKGDIPEGYSVSREKKERFSLILESASTNQTSMYLCASSFSGAGANVLTFGAGSRLTVL.

This sequence joins TRBV19 and TRBJ1-5, with 8 bases aligning to TRBD1. V lost 4 bases, J lost 1 base, and 3 bases stayed unmatched. The germline gives CDR1 LNHDA, CDR2 SQIVND (reference sequence). This CDR3 has 15 amino acids. The CDR3 protein is CASSNTGGSNQPQHF. The CDR3 DNA reads as TGTGCCAGTAGTAACACAGGGGGAAGCAATCAGCCCCAGCATTTT.

V and J are TRBV19 and TRBJ1-5, with 11 bases lining up with TRBD1. This CDR3 contains 15 residues. The germline CDR1 and CDR2 sequences are LNHDA and SQIVND (reference sequence). V trimming: 7 bases; J trimming: 5 bases; junction bases outside the gene matches: 7. The CDR3 sequence is CASTQEDRGHQPQHF. CDR3 nucleotides: TGTGCCAGTACCCAAGAGGACAGGGGGCATCAGCCCCAGCATTTT.

The chain carries TRBV1 and TRBJ2-5. TRBV1 is assigned pseudogene status. The CDR3 is 11 amino acids. CDR3 nucleotide sequence: TGTCTGAAGGTTGGGCAAGAGACCCAGTACTTC. This translates into CLKVGQETQYF.

The chain couples TRBV25-1 to TRBJ2-2, with TRBD2 matching 8 bases. The V gene end was trimmed by 4 bases and the J gene end by 5 bases; junction bases not matched to a gene: 9. There are 16 residues in the CDR3. Germline V gene lookup returns CDR1 MGHDK and CDR2 SYGVNS. The CDR3 reads CASSGASGSSTGELFF. In DNA, the CDR3 is TGTGCCAGCAGTGGGGCGAGCGGGAGTAGTACCGGGGAGCTGTTTTTT. Full variable domain (remainder filled in from reference TRBV25-1 and TRBJ2-2): EADIYQTPRYLVIGTGKKITLECSQTMGHDKMYWYQQDPGMELHLIHYSYGVNSTEKGDLSSESTVSRIRTEHFPLTLESARPSHTSQYLCASSGASGSSTGELFFGEGSRLTVL.

The sample holds a few counts of this clone. This sequence joins TRBV6-1 and TRBJ1-5; 9 bases are a match to TRBD1. CDR3 size: 15 residues. With 4 bases clipped from V and 2 bases from J, the junction kept 3 bases outside the gene matches. Germline assignment: CDR1 MNHNS and CDR2 SASEGT. This chain's CDR3 is CASSGDRAGNQPQHF. The CDR3 coding sequence is TGTGCCAGCAGTGGGGACAGGGCGGGCAATCAGCCCCAGCATTTT.